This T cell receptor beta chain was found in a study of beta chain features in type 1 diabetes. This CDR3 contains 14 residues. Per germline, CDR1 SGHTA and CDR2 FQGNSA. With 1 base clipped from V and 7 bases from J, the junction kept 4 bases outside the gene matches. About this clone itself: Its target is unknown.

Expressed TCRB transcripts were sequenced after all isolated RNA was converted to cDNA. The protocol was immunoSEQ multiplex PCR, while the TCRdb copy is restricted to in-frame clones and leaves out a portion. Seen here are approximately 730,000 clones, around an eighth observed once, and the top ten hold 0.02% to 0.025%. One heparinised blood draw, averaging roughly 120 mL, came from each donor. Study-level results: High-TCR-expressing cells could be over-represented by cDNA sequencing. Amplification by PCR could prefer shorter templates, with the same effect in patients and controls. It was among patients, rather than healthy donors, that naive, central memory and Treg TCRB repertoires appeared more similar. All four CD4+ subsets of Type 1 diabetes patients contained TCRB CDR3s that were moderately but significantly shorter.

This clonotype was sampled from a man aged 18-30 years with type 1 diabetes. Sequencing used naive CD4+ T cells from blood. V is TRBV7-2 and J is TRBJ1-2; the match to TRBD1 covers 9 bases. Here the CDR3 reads CASSLGGQGGGYTF. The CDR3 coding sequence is TGTGCCAGCAGCTTAGGGGGACAGGGCGGTGGCTACACCTTC.